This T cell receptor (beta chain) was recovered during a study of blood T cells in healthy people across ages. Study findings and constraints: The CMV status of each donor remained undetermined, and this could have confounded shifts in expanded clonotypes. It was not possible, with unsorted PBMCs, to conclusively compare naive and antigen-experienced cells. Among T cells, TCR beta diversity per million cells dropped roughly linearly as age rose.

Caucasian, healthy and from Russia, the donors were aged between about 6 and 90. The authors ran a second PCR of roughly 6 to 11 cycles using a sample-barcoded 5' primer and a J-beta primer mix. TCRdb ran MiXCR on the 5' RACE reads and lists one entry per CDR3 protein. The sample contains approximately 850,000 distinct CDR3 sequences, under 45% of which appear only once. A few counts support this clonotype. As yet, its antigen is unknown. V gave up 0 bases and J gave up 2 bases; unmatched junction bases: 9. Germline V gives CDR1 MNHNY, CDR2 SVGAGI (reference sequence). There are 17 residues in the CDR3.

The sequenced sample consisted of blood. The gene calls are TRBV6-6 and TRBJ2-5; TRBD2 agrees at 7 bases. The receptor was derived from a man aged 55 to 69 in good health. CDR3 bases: TGTGCCAGCAGTTACTCGAGGCTAGCGGAGATACAAGAGACCCAGTACTTC. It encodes CASSYSRLAEIQETQYF.